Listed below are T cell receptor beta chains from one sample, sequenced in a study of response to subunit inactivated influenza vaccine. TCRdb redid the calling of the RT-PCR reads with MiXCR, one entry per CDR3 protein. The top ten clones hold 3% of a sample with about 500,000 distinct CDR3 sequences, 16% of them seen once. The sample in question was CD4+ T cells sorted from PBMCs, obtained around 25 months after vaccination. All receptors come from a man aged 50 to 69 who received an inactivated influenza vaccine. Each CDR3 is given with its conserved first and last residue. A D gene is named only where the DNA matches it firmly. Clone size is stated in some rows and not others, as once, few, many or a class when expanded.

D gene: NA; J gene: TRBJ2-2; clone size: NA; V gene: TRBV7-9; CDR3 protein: CASSLNRVTGELFF; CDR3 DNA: TGTGCCAGCAGCTTGAACAGGGTCACCGGGGAGCTGTTTTTT
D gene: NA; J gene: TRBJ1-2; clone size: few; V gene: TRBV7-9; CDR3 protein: CASSFSGLTGDYTF; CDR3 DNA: TGTGCCAGCAGCTTTTCCGGTCTCACCGGTGACTACACCTTC
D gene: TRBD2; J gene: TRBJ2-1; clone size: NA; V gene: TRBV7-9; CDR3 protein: CASSSGTNQFF; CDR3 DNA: TGTGCCAGCAGCTCCGGGACTAACCAGTTCTTC
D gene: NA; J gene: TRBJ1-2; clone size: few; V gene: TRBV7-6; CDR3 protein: CASSPRGADYGYTF; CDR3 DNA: TGTGCCAGCAGCCCGAGGGGGGCGGACTATGGCTACACCTTC
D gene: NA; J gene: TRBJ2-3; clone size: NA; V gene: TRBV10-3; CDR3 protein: CAISDSRPGEDTQYF; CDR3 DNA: TGTGCCATCAGTGACTCACGACCCGGAGAAGATACGCAGTATTTT
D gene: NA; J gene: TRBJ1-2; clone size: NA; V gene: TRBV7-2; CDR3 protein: CASSRPESQGVGGYTF; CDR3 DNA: TGTGCCAGCAGCCGACCCGAGTCGCAGGGAGTTGGTGGCTACACCTTC
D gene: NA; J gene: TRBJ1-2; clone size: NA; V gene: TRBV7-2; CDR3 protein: CASSPIPGLIF; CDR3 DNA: TGTGCCAGCAGCCCAATCCCGGGACTTATATTC
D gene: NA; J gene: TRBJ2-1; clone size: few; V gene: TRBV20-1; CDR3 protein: CSARVGAAKYEQFF; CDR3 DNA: TGCAGTGCTAGAGTGGGAGCAGCCAAGTATGAGCAGTTCTTC
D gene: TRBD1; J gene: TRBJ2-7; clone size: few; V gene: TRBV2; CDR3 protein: CASRPLTGVEQYF; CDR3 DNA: TGTGCCAGCAGGCCCTTGACAGGGGTCGAGCAGTACTTC
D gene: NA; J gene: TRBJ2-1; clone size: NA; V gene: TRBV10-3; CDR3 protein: CAISERQGSNEQFF; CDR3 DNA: TGTGCCATCAGTGAACGGCAGGGATCCAATGAGCAGTTCTTC
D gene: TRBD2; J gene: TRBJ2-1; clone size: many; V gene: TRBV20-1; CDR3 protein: CSVKRGGSYNEQFF; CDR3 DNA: TGCAGCGTTAAGCGGGGTGGGTCCTACAATGAGCAGTTCTTC
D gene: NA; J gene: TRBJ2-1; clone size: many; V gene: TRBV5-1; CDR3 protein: CASRKPGDSYNEQFF; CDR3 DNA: TGCGCCAGCAGAAAACCCGGGGACTCCTACAATGAGCAGTTCTTC
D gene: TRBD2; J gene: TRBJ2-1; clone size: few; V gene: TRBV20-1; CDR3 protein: CSARLAGGPKGEQFF; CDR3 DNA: TGCAGTGCTAGATTAGCGGGAGGGCCGAAAGGAGAGCAGTTCTTC
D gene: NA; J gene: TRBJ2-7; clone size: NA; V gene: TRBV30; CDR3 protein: CAWSVRGYEQYF; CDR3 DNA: TGTGCCTGGAGTGTACGGGGGTACGAGCAGTACTTC
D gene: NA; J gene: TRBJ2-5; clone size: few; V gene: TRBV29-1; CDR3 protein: CSVRRASRGETQYF; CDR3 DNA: TGCAGCGTACGACGGGCTTCAAGAGGGGAGACCCAGTACTTC
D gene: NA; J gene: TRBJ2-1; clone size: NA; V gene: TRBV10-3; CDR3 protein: CAIDRGAIRFF; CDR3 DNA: TGTGCCATCGATCGGGGGGCTATTCGGTTCTTC
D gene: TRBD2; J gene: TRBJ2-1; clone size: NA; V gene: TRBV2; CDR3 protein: CASSTDSGGNNEQFF; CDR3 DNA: TGTGCCAGCAGTACCGATAGCGGGGGGAATAATGAGCAGTTCTTC
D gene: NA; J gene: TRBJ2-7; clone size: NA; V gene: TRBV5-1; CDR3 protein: CASSFSGLSYEQYF; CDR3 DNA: TGCGCCAGCAGCTTCTCAGGGTTGAGCTACGAGCAGTACTTC
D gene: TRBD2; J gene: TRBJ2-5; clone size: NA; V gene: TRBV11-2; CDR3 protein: CASRPRTSGVAETQYF; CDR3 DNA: TGTGCCAGCAGACCCAGGACTAGCGGGGTGGCAGAGACCCAGTACTTC
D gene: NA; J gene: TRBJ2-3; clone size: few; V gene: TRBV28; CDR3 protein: CASSIQAATQYF; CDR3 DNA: TGTGCCAGCAGTATACAGGCTGCAACGCAGTATTTT
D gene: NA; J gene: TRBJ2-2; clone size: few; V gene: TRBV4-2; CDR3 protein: CASSQAGGPNTGELFF; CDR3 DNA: TGTGCCAGCAGCCAAGCCGGTGGACCGAACACCGGGGAGCTGTTTTTT
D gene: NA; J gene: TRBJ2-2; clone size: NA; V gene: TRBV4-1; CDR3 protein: CASSPSPVAWVAGELFF; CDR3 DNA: TGCGCCAGCAGCCCTTCCCCAGTGGCGTGGGTCGCCGGGGAGCTGTTTTTT
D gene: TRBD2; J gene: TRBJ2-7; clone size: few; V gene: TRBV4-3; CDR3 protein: CASSQKATSGTFYEQYF; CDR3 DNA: TGCGCCAGCAGCCAAAAGGCGACTAGCGGGACCTTCTACGAGCAGTACTTC
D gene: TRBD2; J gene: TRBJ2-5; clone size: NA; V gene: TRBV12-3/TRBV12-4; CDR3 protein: CASSRLAGGLWETQYF; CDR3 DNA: TGTGCCAGCAGTCGACTAGCGGGGGGGCTCTGGGAGACCCAGTACTTC
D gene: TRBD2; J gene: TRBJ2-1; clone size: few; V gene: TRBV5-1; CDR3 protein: CASRSGTSGGALNEQFF; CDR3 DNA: TGCGCCAGCAGGTCCGGGACTAGCGGGGGGGCCCTCAATGAGCAGTTCTTC
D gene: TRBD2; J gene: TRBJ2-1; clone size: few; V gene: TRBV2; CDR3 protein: CAICSGTSGRARSYNEQFF; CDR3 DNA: TGTGCCATCTGTTCAGGGACTAGCGGGAGGGCCAGGTCCTACAATGAGCAGTTCTTC
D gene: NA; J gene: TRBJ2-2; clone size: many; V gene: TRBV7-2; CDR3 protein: CASSFRSTGELFF; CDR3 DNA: TGTGCCAGCAGCTTCAGAAGCACCGGGGAGCTGTTTTTT
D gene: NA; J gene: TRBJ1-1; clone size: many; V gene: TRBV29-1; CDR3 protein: CSVLKNTEAFF; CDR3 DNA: TGCAGCGTTCTCAAGAACACTGAAGCTTTCTTT
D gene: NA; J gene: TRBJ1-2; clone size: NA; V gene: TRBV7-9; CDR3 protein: CASSPQGGSGIYGYTF; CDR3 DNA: TGTGCCAGCAGCCCTCAAGGAGGGTCGGGGATCTATGGCTACACCTTC
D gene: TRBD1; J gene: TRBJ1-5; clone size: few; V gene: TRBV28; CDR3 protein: CASSPTSGTGGRQPQHF; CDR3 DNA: TGTGCCAGCAGCCCAACCTCCGGGACAGGGGGCCGTCAGCCCCAGCATTTT
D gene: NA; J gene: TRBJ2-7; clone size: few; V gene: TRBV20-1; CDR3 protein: CSASRQGRDEQYF; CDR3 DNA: TGCAGTGCTAGTCGACAGGGGAGGGACGAGCAGTACTTC
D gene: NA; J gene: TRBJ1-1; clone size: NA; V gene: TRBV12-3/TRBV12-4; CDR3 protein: CASSDDRRSNTEAFF; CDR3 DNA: TGTGCCAGCAGTGATGATCGCAGGTCGAACACTGAAGCTTTCTTT
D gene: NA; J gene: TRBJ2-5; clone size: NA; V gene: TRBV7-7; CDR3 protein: CATGRYQETQYF; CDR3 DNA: TGTGCTACCGGGCGGTACCAAGAGACCCAGTACTTC
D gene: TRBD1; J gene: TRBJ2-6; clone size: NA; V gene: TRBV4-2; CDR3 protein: CASSPGTGREGANVLTF; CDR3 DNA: TGTGCCAGCAGCCCTGGGACAGGGCGCGAGGGGGCCAACGTCCTGACTTTC
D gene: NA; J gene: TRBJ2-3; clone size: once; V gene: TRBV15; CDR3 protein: CATSRSGADTQYF; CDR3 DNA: TGTGCCACCAGCAGGTCGGGTGCAGATACGCAGTATTTT
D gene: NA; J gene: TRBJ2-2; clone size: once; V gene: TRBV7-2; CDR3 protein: CASSLEGISTGELFF; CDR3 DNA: TGTGCCAGCAGCTTAGAAGGCATTTCAACCGGGGAGCTGTTTTTT
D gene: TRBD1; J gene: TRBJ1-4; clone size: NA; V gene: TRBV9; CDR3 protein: CASSVTTGINEKLFF; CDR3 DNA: TGTGCCAGCAGCGTAACGACAGGGATTAATGAAAAACTGTTTTTT
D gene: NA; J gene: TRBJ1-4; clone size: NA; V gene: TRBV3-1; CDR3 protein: CASSQGQLPREKLFF; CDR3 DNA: TGTGCCAGCAGCCAAGGTCAATTGCCGAGAGAAAAACTGTTTTTT
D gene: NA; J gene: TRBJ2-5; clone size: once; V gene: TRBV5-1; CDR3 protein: CASSSLGGGRAETQYF; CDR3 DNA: TGCGCCAGCAGCTCCCTTGGTGGGGGGCGAGCGGAGACCCAGTACTTC
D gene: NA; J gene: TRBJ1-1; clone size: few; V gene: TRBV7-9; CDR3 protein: CASSFHTTGLTEAFF; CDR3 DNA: TGTGCCAGCAGCTTCCATACTACGGGGCTCACTGAAGCTTTCTTT
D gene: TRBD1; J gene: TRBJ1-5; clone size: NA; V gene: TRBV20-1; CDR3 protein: CSARTGRQPQHF; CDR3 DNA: TGCAGTGCGAGGACAGGGCGTCAGCCCCAGCATTTT
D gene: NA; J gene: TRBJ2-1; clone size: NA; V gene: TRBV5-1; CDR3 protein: CASSLGGSGLLFYNEQFF; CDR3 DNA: TGCGCCAGCAGCTTGGGGGGTAGCGGTCTTTTATTCTACAATGAGCAGTTCTTC
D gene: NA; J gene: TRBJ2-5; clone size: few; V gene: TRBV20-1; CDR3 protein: CSAGRALGETQYF; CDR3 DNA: TGCAGTGCTGGCCGGGCCCTAGGAGAGACCCAGTACTTC
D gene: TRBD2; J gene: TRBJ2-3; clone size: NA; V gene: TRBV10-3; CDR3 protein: CAIKAGGISDTQYF; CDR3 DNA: TGTGCCATCAAGGCGGGGGGCATCTCAGATACGCAGTATTTT